The subject of this entry is one T cell receptor beta chain. The sample comes from a study of control samples from healthy donors and cancer patients. J was trimmed by 6 bases and V by 5 bases; bases with no gene match: 15. This CDR3 contains 16 residues. CDR1 is SGHTA and CDR2 is FQGTGA in the germline V gene. Using immunoSEQ multiplex PCR, the repertoire was profiled, and TCRdb retains in-frame clones only, with some absent. The sample carries about 120,000 clones, around 88% recorded once. J is TRBJ1-1 and V is TRBV7-3; TRBD1 matches at 7 bases. The receptor's source is a man aged 35 to 55 in good health. Sequencing was carried out using blood. CDR3 in amino acids: CASSPQQGSAKAEAFF. CDR3 nucleotide sequence: TGTGCCAGCAGCCCTCAACAGGGGTCGGCTAAAGCTGAAGCTTTCTTT. Based on the CDR3 plus reference TRBV7-3 and TRBJ1-1, the full variable domain is GAGVSQTPSNKVTEKGKYVELRCDPISGHTALYWYRQSLGQGPEFLIYFQGTGAADDSGLPNDRFFAVRPEGSVSTLKIQRTERGDSAVYLCASSPQQGSAKAEAFFGQGTRLTVV.